The clone carrying this T cell receptor (beta chain) occurred a few times. Its target is unknown. Per germline, CDR1 LNHDA and CDR2 SQIVND (reference sequence). The CDR3 extends over 12 amino acids. Trimming removed 4 bases from V and 6 bases from J; junction bases left unmatched: 1. These data belong to a study of T cells in Graves' hyperthyroidism and ophthalmopathy. Whole-study context: Peripheral blood was collected at initial diagnosis, before any treatment.

Whole-study results and caveats: The model's output predicted ophthalmopathy at a median of about 6.5 months prior to onset.

The investigators amplified TCR beta CDR3 regions from RNA transcripts. The HTBI primer set drove a first-round RT-PCR of the TCR CDR3. In TCRdb, the multiplex PCR reads were re-called with MiXCR into one record per CDR3 protein. The sample yields a few hundred thousand distinct CDR3 sequences, 22% seen once. On the basis of clinical symptoms, serum thyroxine and TRAb, thyroid ultrasound and orbital computed tomography, diagnoses were made. Using more than 7.5 ml of fresh peripheral blood, PBMCs were prepared. The sample taken for sequencing was blood. This rearrangement joins TRBV19 to TRBJ2-3; 7 positions agree with TRBD1. The sequence came from a woman in her sixties or seventies with Graves' ophthalmopathy. The chain's CDR3 is CASSTRGDTQYF. The DNA for the CDR3 is TGTGCCAGTAGTACCAGGGGGGATACGCAGTATTTT.